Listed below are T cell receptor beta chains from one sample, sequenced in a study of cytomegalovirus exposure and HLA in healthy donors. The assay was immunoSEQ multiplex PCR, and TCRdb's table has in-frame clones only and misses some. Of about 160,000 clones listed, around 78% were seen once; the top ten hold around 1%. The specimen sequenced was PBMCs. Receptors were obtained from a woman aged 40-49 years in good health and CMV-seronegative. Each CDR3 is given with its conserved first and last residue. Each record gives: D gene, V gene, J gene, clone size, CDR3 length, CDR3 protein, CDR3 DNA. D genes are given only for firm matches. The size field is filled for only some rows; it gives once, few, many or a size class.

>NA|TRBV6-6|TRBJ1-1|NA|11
CASSSGTEAFF
TGTGCCAGCAGCTCCGGCACTGAAGCTTTCTTT
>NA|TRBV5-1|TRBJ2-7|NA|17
CASSQPQQGGNYYEQYF
TGCGCCAGCAGCCAACCACAACAGGGTGGGAATTACTACGAGCAGTACTTC
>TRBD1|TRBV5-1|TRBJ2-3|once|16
CASSSGTDYSTDTQYF
TGCGCCAGCAGCTCGGGGACAGACTATAGCACAGATACGCAGTATTTT
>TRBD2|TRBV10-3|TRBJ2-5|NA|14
CATKGLAGEKTQYF
TGTGCCACCAAGGGGCTAGCGGGAGAAAAGACCCAGTACTTC
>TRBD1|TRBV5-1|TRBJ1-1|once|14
CASSFGQGGTEAFF
TGCGCCAGCAGCTTTGGACAGGGGGGGACTGAAGCTTTCTTT
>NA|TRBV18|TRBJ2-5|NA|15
CASSPASTYQETQYF
TGTGCCAGCTCACCAGCTAGCACGTACCAAGAGACCCAGTACTTC
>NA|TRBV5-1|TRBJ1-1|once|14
CASSLAQTNTEAFF
TGCGCCAGCAGCTTGGCGCAGACTAACACTGAAGCTTTCTTT
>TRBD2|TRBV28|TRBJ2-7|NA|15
CASTERELSSYEQYF
TGTGCCAGCACTGAGCGGGAGCTTTCCTCCTACGAGCAGTACTTC
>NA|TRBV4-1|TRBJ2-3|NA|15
CASSQEQRSSDTQYF
TGCGCCAGCAGCCAAGAACAGCGGAGCTCAGATACGCAGTATTTT
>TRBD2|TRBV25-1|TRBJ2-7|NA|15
CASTPQRGISYEQYF
TGTGCCAGTACCCCCCAGCGGGGGATTTCCTACGAGCAGTACTTC
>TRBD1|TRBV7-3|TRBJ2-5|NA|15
CASSSGTGSRETQYF
TGTGCCAGCAGCTCCGGGACAGGCAGTAGAGAGACCCAGTACTTC
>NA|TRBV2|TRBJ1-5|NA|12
CASSRGNQPQHF
TGTGCCAGCAGCCGAGGCAATCAGCCCCAGCATTTT
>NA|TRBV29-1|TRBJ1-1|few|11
CSVQGGTEAFF
TGCAGCGTCCAGGGCGGAACTGAAGCTTTCTTT
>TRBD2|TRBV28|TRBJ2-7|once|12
CAISGSGYEQYF
TGTGCTATTAGCGGGAGTGGCTACGAGCAGTACTTC
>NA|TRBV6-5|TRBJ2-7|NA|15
CASSRGGTLTYEQYF
TGTGCCAGCAGCCGGGGCGGGACTTTAACCTACGAGCAGTACTTC
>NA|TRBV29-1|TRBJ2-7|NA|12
CSVEESSYEQYF
TGCAGCGTTGAAGAGAGTTCCTACGAGCAGTACTTC
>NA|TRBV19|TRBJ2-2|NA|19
CASSPSGAGRPGGTGELFF
TGTGCCAGTAGTCCCTCCGGGGCGGGAAGGCCCGGCGGCACCGGGGAGCTGTTTTTT
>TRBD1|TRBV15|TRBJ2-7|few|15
CATSRTTGSRGEQYF
TGTGCCACCAGCAGAACGACAGGGAGCCGTGGCGAGCAGTACTTC
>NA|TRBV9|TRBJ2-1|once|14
CASSADFSVNEQFF
TGTGCCAGCAGCGCGGACTTTTCCGTCAATGAGCAGTTCTTC
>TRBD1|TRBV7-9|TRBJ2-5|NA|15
CASSLRQKGAETQYF
TGTGCCAGCAGCTTAAGACAGAAGGGGGCAGAGACCCAGTACTTC
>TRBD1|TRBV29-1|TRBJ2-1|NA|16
CSVEQGQALYYNEQFF
TGCAGCGTTGAACAAGGACAGGCGCTCTACTACAATGAGCAGTTCTTC
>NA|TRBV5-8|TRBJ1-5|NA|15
CASSSSGQNSKPQHF
TGTGCCAGCAGCTCCAGCGGGCAAAACTCAAAGCCCCAGCATTTT
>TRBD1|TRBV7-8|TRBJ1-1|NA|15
CASSLRGDSFTEAFF
TGTGCCAGCAGCTTACGTGGGGACAGCTTCACTGAAGCTTTCTTT
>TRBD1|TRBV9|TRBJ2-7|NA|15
CASSAIGTGYYEQYF
TGTGCCAGCAGCGCAATAGGGACAGGATACTACGAGCAGTACTTC
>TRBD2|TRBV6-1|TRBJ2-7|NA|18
CASSEGGLTSGNSYEQYF
TGTGCCAGCAGTGAGGGGGGCCTAACTAGCGGGAACTCCTACGAGCAGTACTTC
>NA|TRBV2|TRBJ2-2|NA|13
CASSDSNTGELFF
TGTGCCAGCAGTGACTCCAACACCGGGGAGCTGTTTTTT
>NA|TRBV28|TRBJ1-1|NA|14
CASSSPGQNTEAFF
TGTGCCAGCAGTTCCCCGGGACAGAACACTGAAGCTTTCTTT
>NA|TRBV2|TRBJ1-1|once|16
CASSEALGGDATEAFF
TGTGCCAGCAGTGAAGCGCTTGGGGGCGACGCCACTGAAGCTTTCTTT
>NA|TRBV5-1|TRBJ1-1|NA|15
CASSLGQFMNTEAFF
TGCGCCAGCAGCTTGGGACAGTTCATGAACACTGAAGCTTTCTTT
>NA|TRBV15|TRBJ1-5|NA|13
CATEQDRNQPQHF
TGTGCCACCGAGCAGGATCGCAATCAGCCCCAGCATTTT
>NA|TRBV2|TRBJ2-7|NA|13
CASNPPYRYEQYF
TGTGCCAGCAATCCACCCTACAGGTACGAGCAGTACTTC
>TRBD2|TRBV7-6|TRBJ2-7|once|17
CASSFTLAGDPRDEQYF
TGTGCCAGCAGCTTTACACTAGCGGGAGACCCCAGGGACGAGCAGTACTTC
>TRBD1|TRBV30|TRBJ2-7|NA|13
CAWQGAATYEQYF
TGTGCCTGGCAGGGGGCGGCGACCTACGAGCAGTACTTC
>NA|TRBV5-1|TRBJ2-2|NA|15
CASSATAPNTGELFF
TGCGCCAGCAGCGCGACTGCACCGAACACCGGGGAGCTGTTTTTT
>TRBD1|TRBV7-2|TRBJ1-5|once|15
CASSLGTGAVQPQHF
TGTGCCAGCAGCTTAGGGACAGGTGCAGTCCAGCCCCAGCATTTT
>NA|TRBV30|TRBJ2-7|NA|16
CAWTRTGGRARYEQYF
TGTGCCTGGACACGCACTGGGGGGAGAGCAAGGTACGAGCAGTACTTC
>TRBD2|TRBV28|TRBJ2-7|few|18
CASSPGLAGGSHTYEQYF
TGTGCCAGCAGCCCGGGACTAGCGGGAGGGAGCCACACCTACGAGCAGTACTTC
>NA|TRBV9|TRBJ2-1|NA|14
CASSVRSGVGEQFF
TGTGCCAGCAGCGTGCGATCAGGGGTTGGGGAGCAGTTCTTC
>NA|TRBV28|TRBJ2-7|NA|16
CASRTFWGRGNGEQYF
TGTGCCAGCAGGACTTTTTGGGGTAGGGGCAATGGGGAGCAGTACTTC
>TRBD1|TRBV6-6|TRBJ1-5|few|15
CASSLGQGYNQPQHF
TGTGCCAGCAGCCTCGGACAGGGATACAATCAGCCCCAGCATTTT
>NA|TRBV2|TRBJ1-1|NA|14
CASSEDGGRTEAFF
TGTGCCAGCAGTGAGGACGGCGGGAGGACTGAAGCTTTCTTT
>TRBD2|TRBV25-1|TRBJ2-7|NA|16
CASSEFGLAGGSEQYF
TGTGCCAGCAGTGAGTTCGGACTAGCGGGAGGAAGCGAGCAGTACTTC
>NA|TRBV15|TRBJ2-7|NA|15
CATSRGGLGEYEQYF
TGTGCCACCAGCAGAGGAGGTTTAGGCGAATACGAGCAGTACTTC
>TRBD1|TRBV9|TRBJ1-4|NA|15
CASSVAGQGNEKLFF
TGTGCCAGCAGCGTGGCGGGACAGGGAAATGAAAAACTGTTTTTT
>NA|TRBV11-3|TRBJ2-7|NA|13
CASSAQTLSEQYF
TGTGCCAGCAGCGCCCAGACTCTCTCCGAGCAGTACTTC
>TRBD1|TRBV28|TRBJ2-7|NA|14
CASSSGQGPYEQYF
TGTGCCAGCAGTTCCGGACAGGGTCCCTACGAGCAGTACTTC
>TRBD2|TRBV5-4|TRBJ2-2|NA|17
CASSLASSGRPTGELFF
TGTGCCAGCAGCTTGGCGTCCAGCGGGAGACCAACCGGGGAGCTGTTTTTT
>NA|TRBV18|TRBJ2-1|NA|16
CASSPPGASYWNEQFF
TGTGCCAGCTCCCCGCCGGGAGCCTCGTACTGGAATGAGCAGTTCTTC
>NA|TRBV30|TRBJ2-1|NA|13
CAWSVGPDNEQFF
TGTGCCTGGAGTGTGGGGCCAGACAATGAGCAGTTCTTC
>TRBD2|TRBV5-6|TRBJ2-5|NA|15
CASSLGLAGTETQYF
TGTGCCAGCAGCTTGGGACTAGCGGGAACAGAGACCCAGTACTTC
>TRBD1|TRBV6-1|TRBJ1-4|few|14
CASARDSWNEKLFF
TGTGCCAGCGCCCGGGACAGCTGGAATGAAAAACTGTTTTTT
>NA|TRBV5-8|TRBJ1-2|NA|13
CASSPRLGDGYTF
TGTGCCAGCAGCCCTCGGTTGGGAGATGGCTACACCTTC
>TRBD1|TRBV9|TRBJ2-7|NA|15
CASSQTGSAWGEQYF
TGTGCCAGCAGCCAGACAGGGAGTGCCTGGGGCGAGCAGTACTTC
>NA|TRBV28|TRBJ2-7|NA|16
CASSSVPPGLAYEQYF
TGTGCCAGCAGTTCCGTCCCGCCAGGGTTGGCCTACGAGCAGTACTTC
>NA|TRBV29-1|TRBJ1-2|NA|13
CSVSTGLHYGYTF
TGCAGCGTTTCGACAGGCCTCCACTATGGCTACACCTTC
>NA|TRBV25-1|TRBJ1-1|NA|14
CASSGETMNTEAFF
TGTGCCAGCTCCGGGGAGACCATGAACACTGAAGCTTTCTTT
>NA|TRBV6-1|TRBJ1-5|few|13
CASSDRYNQPQHF
TGTGCCAGCAGTGACAGGTACAATCAGCCCCAGCATTTT
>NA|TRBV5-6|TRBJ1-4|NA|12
CASSTRAEKLFF
TGTGCCAGCAGCACGAGGGCTGAAAAACTGTTTTTT
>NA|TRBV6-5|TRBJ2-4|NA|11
CASSQGNIQYF
TGTGCCAGCAGCCAGGGAAACATTCAGTACTTC
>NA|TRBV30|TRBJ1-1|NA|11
CAWSVSAEAFF
TGTGCCTGGAGTGTATCTGCTGAAGCTTTCTTT